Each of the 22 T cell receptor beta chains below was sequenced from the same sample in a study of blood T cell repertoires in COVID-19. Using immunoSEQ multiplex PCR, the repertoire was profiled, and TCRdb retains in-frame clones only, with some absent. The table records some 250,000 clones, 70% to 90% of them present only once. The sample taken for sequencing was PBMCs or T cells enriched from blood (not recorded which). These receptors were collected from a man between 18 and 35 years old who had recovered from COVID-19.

The DNA of the CDR3 is TGTGCCAGCAGGGCAGGACTAGCGGGAGGACATACGCAGTATTTT. As protein: CASRAGLAGGHTQYF. The chain joins TRBV2 to TRBJ2-3, with 14 bases identical to TRBD2. Losses at the gene ends were 6 bases for V and 7 bases for J; bases not matched to a gene: 6. The germline V gene encodes CDR1 SNHLY and CDR2 FYNNEI. The CDR3 covers 15 residues.

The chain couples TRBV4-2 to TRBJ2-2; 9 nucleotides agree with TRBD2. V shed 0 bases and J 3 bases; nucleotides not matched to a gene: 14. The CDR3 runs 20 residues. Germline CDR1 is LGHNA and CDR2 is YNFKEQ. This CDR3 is CASSQEAEVYAGGDTGELFF. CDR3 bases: TGTGCCAGCAGCCAAGAAGCGGAGGTTTATGCGGGGGGGGACACCGGGGAGCTGTTTTTT.

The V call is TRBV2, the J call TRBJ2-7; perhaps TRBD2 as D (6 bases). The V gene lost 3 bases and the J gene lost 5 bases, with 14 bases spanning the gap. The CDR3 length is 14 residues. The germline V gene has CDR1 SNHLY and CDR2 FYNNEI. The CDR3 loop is CASSEASESHEQYF. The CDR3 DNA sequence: TGTGCCAGCAGTGAGGCTAGCGAATCCCACGAGCAGTACTTC.

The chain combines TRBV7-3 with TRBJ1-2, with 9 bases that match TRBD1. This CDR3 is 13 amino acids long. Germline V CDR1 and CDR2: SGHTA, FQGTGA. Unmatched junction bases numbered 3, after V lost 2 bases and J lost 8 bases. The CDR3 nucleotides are TGTGCCAGCAGCTTAGGACAGGGGCAAGGCTACACCTTC. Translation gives CASSLGQGQGYTF. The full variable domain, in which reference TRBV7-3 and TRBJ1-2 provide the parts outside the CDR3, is GAGVSQTPSNKVTEKGKYVELRCDPISGHTALYWYRQSLGQGPEFLIYFQGTGAADDSGLPNDRFFAVRPEGSVSTLKIQRTERGDSAVYLCASSLGQGQGYTFGSGTRLTVV.

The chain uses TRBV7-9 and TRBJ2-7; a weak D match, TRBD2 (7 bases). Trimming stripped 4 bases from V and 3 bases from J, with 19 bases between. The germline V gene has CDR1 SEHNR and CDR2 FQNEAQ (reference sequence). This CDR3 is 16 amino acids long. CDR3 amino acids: CASSSTRGGRYYEQYF. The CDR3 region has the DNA TGTGCCAGCAGCTCGACTAGGGGGGGCAGATACTACGAGCAGTACTTC. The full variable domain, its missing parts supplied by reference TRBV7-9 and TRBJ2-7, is DTGVSQNPRHKITKRGQNVTFRCDPISEHNRLYWYRQTLGQGPEFLTYFQNEAQLEKSRLLSDRFSAERPKGSFSTLEIQRTEQGDSAMYLCASSSTRGGRYYEQYFGPGTRLTVT.

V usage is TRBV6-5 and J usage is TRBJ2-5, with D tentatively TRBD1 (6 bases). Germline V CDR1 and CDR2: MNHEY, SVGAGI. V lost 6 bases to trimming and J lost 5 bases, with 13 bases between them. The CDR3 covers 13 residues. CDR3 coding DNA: TGTGCCAGCAGGCGCAGGGGTCCGGAGACCCAGTACTTC. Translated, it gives CASRRRGPETQYF.

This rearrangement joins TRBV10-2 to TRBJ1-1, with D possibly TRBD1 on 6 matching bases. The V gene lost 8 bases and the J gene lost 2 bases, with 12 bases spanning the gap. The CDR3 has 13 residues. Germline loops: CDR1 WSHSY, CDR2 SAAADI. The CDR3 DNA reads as TGCGCCAGCGGATTGACAGGCAACACTGAAGCTTTCTTT. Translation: CASGLTGNTEAFF.

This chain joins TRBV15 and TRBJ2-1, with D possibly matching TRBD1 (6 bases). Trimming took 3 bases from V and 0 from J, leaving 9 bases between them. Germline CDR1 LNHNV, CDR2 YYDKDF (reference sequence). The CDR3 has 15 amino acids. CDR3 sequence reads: CATSSTGSSYNEQFF. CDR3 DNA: TGTGCCACCAGCAGTACAGGGAGCTCCTACAATGAGCAGTTCTTC.

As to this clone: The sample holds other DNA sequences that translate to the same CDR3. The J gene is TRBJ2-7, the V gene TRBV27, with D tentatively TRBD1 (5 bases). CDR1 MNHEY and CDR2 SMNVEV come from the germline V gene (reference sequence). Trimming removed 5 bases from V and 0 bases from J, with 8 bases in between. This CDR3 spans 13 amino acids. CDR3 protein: CASSLTASYEQYF. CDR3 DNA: TGTGCCAGCAGTCTGACAGCCTCCTACGAGCAGTACTTC.

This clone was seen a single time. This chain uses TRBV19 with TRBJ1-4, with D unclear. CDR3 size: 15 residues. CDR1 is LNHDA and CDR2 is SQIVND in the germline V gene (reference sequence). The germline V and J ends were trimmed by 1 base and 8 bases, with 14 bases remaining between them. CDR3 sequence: CASSIVAELREKLFF. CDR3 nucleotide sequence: TGTGCCAGTAGTATAGTGGCCGAACTGAGGGAAAAACTGTTTTTT.

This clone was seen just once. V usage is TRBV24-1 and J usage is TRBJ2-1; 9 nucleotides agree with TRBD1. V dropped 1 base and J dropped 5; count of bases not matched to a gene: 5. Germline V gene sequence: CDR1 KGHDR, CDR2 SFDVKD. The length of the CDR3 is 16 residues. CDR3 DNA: TGTGCCACCAGTGATTTCGGGACAGGGAATGACAATGAGCAGTTCTTC. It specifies CATSDFGTGNDNEQFF.

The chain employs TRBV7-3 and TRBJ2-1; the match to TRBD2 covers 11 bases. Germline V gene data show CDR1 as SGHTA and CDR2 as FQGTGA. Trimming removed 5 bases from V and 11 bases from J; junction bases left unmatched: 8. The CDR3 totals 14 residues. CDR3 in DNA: TGTGCCAGCAGCCATAGCGGGAGGGCCGAGCAGCAGTTCTTC. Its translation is CASSHSGRAEQQFF. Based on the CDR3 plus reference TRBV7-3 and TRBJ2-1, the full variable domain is GAGVSQTPSNKVTEKGKYVELRCDPISGHTALYWYRQSLGQGPEFLIYFQGTGAADDSGLPNDRFFAVRPEGSVSTLKIQRTERGDSAVYLCASSHSGRAEQQFFGPGTRLTVL.

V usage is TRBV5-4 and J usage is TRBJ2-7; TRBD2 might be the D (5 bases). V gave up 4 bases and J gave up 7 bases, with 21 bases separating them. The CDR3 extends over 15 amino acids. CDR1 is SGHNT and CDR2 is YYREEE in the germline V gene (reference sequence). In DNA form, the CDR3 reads TGTGCCAGCAGCGCCCCGGGATCCCTGCCGCGGGAGCAGTACTTC. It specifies CASSAPGSLPREQYF.

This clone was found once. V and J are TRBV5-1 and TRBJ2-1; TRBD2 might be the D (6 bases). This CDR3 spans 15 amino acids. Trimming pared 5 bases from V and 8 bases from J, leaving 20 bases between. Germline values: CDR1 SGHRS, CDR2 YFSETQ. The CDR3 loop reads CASSLPGLQGHEQFF. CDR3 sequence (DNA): TGCGCCAGCAGTCTTCCGGGACTCCAAGGTCATGAGCAGTTCTTC. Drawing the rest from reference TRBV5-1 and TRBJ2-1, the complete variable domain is KAGVTQTPRYLIKTRGQQVTLSCSPISGHRSVSWYQQTPGQGLQFLFEYFSETQRNKGNFPGRFSGRQFSNSRSEMNVSTLELGDSALYLCASSLPGLQGHEQFFGPGTRLTVL.

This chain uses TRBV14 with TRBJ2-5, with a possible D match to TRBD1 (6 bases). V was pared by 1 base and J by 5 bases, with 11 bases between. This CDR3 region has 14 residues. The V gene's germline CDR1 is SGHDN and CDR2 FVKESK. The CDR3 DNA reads TGTGCCAGCAGCCAAGGGGGGCGCGGGGAGACCCAGTACTTC. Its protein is CASSQGGRGETQYF.

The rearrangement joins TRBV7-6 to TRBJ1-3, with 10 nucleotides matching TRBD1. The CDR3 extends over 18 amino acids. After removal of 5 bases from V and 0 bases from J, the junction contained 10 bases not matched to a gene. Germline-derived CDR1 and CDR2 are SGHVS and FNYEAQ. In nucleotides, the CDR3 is TGTGCCAGCAGCCCAATCGGGGACAGGGGAAGCTCTGGAAACACCATATATTTT. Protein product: CASSPIGDRGSSGNTIYF.

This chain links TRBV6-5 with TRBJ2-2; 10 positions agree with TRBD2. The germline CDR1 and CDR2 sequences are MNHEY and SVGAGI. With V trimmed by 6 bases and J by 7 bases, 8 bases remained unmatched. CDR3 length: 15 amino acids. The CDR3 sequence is CASRRGLASRGELFF. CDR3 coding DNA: TGTGCCAGCAGAAGGGGACTAGCGAGCCGCGGGGAGCTGTTTTTT.

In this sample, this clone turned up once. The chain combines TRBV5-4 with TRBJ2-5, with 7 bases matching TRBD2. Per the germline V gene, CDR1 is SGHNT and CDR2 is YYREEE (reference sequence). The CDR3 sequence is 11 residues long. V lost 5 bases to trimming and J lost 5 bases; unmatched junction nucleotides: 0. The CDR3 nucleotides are TGTGCCAGCAGGGGAGGGGAGACCCAGTACTTC. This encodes CASRGGETQYF.

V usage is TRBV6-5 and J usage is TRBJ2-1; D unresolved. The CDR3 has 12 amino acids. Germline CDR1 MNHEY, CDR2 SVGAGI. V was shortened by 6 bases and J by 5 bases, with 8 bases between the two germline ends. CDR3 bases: TGTGCCAGCAGCACATTGAACAATGAGCAGTTCTTC. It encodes CASSTLNNEQFF.

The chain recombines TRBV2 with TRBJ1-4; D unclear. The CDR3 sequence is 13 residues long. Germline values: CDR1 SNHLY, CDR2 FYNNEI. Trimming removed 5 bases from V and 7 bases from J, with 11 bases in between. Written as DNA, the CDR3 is TGTGCCAGCAGTCCCGGACTCTTTGAAAAACTGTTTTTT. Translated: CASSPGLFEKLFF.

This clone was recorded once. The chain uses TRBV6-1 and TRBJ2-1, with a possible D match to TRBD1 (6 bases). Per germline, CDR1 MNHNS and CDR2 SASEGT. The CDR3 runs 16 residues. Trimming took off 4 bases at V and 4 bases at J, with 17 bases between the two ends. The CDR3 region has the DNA TGTGCCAGCAGTGGAAGACAGGCTTCGCGTTACAATGAGCAGTTCTTC. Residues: CASSGRQASRYNEQFF.

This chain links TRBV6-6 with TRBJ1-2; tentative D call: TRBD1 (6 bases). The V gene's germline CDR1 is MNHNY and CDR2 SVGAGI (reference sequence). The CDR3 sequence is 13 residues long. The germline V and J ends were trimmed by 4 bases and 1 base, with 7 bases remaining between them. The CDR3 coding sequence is TGTGCCAGCAGTTCGGACAGTAACTATGGCTACACCTTC. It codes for CASSSDSNYGYTF.